One sample yielded the 28 T cell receptor beta chains listed below, sequenced in a study of radiation and T cells in renal cell carcinoma. Clones were read by immunoSEQ multiplex PCR, and TCRdb kept only the in-frame ones, dropping some. The profile shows about 78,000 clones, roughly nine tenths of them singletons. Time point of the sample: blood 4 weeks post-SBRT, at nephrectomy. Specified treatment: 15 Gy SBRT to primary tumor, nephrectomy 4 weeks later. The sequencing used blood, collected from a patient whose treatment included radiotherapy and nephrectomy. Every receptor here comes from a woman between 70 and 85 years old with renal cell carcinoma.

This clone appeared a single time. The V call is TRBV5-5, the J call TRBJ2-7, with D maybe TRBD1 (6 bases). Trimming stripped 4 bases from V and 2 bases from J, with 13 bases between. This CDR3 is 14 amino acids long. Germline assignment: CDR1 SGHKS and CDR2 YYEKEE (reference sequence). The CDR3 sequence is CASSPRDTPYEQYF. As DNA, the CDR3 is TGTGCCAGCAGCCCCCGGGACACCCCCTACGAGCAGTACTTC.

V is TRBV6-5 and J is TRBJ1-1; weak D call: TRBD1 (6 bases). The germline V and J ends were trimmed by 2 bases and 1 base, with 11 bases remaining between them. Germline assignment: CDR1 MNHEY and CDR2 SVGAGI. This CDR3 is built from 15 residues. This CDR3 is CASSYRGLANTEAFF. CDR3 bases: TGTGCCAGCAGTTACAGGGGGTTGGCGAACACTGAAGCTTTCTTT.

This clone came up a few times. The CDR3 DNA follows: TGTGCCAGCAGATTCACAGGGGGCAAGGCTTTCTTT. It encodes CASRFTGGKAFF. The chain has TRBV27 and TRBJ1-1; 9 bases align to TRBD1. Trimming cost V 6 bases and J 11 bases; bases outside gene matches: 7. Germline V gene sequence: CDR1 MNHEY, CDR2 SMNVEV (reference sequence). The CDR3 has 12 residues.

This chain joins TRBV11-3 and TRBJ2-7; TRBD1 agrees at 7 bases. V was pared by 5 bases and J by 6 bases, with 16 bases of the junction left unmatched. The length of the CDR3 is 16 residues. The germline V gene encodes CDR1 SGHNT and CDR2 YENEEA. CDR3 nucleotide sequence: TGTGCCAGCAGCGTGGCCCCCACTACCAGGGGGTTCGAGCAGTACTTC. Amino acids: CASSVAPTTRGFEQYF. Combining the CDR3 with reference TRBV11-3 and TRBJ2-7 gives the whole variable domain EAGVVQSPRYKIIEKKQPVAFWCNPISGHNTLYWYLQNLGQGPELLIRYENEEAVDDSQLPKDRFSAERLKGVDSTLKIQPAELGDSAVYLCASSVAPTTRGFEQYFGPGTRLTVT.

The chain joins TRBV10-3 to TRBJ2-3, with TRBD1 matching over 8 bases. This CDR3 spans 16 amino acids. Germline assignment: CDR1 ENHRY and CDR2 SYGVKD. V gave up 2 bases and J gave up 0 bases; unmatched junction bases: 4. DNA of the CDR3: TGTGCCATCAGTGAGAGTAGGACAGGGAGCACAGATACGCAGTATTTT. Translation: CAISESRTGSTDTQYF.

This clone was picked up one time. Other DNA sequences in the sample encode the same CDR3. V usage is TRBV19 and J usage is TRBJ1-5, with D possibly matching TRBD1 (6 bases). CDR3 size: 16 residues. CDR1 LNHDA and CDR2 SQIVND come from the germline V gene (reference sequence). V gave up 1 base and J gave up 0 bases, with 10 bases separating them. This CDR3 reads CASSIVGGPSNQPQHF. The CDR3 coding sequence is TGTGCCAGTAGTATAGTAGGGGGTCCTAGCAATCAGCCCCAGCATTTT.

The rearrangement uses TRBV2 and TRBJ1-1; TRBD1 is a possible D gene (5 bases). V lost 5 bases and J 1 base, leaving 8 bases between the germline ends. Germline V gene data show CDR1 as SNHLY and CDR2 as FYNNEI. The CDR3 length is 13 residues. CDR3 nucleotide sequence: TGTGCCAGCAGTCCCCAGGGGAACACTGAAGCTTTCTTT. Its protein product is CASSPQGNTEAFF.

The V call is TRBV7-2, the J call TRBJ1-2, with D tentatively TRBD1 (6 bases). V was shortened by 6 bases and J by 5 bases, with 7 bases between the two germline ends. In germline, CDR1 is SGHTA, CDR2 FQGNSA. The CDR3 has 11 amino acids. The CDR3 bases are TGTGCCAGCAGGGGGGCTTATGGCTACACCTTC. As protein: CASRGAYGYTF. Supplemented by reference TRBV7-2 and TRBJ1-2, the full variable domain reads GAGVSQSPSNKVTEKGKDVELRCDPISGHTALYWYRQSLGQGLEFLIYFQGNSAPDKSGLPSDRFSAERTGGSVSTLTIQRTQQEDSAVYLCASRGAYGYTFGSGTRLTVV.

V and J are TRBV5-1 and TRBJ1-3; D might be TRBD1 (6 bases). This CDR3 has 15 residues. V was shortened by 4 bases and J by 3 bases, with 14 bases between the two germline ends. Per germline, CDR1 SGHRS and CDR2 YFSETQ. This CDR3 is CASSRDTKDGNTIYF. For the CDR3, the DNA is TGCGCCAGCAGCCGGGACACCAAAGATGGAAACACCATATATTTT.

The chain has TRBV6-5 and TRBJ2-7; 8 positions agree with TRBD2. The CDR3 sequence is 16 residues long. CDR1 and CDR2 from the germline V gene are MNHEY and SVGAGI. J gave up 7 bases and V 0 bases, and 11 bases lay outside the gene matches. The CDR3, as DNA: TGTGCCAGCAGTTACTCCCTTTGGGGACTAGTGATAGAGCAGTACTTC. This translates into CASSYSLWGLVIEQYF.

The V and J genes are TRBV28 and TRBJ2-1, with a possible D match to TRBD1 (5 bases). Trimming removed 6 bases from V and 6 bases from J, with 21 bases in between. The CDR3 has 16 amino acids. The germline V gene has CDR1 MDHEN and CDR2 SYDVKM. The CDR3 bases are TGTGCCAGCAGCCTTAGGAGCCAGGGTCAAAGCAATGAGCAGTTCTTC. This encodes CASSLRSQGQSNEQFF.

The rearrangement uses TRBV27 and TRBJ1-3, with unresolved D. Trimming cost V 5 bases and J 4 bases, with 12 bases left between them. The V gene's germline CDR1 is MNHEY and CDR2 SMNVEV (reference sequence). The CDR3 totals 14 residues. The CDR3 sequence is CASSPVGRGNTIYF. CDR3 DNA: TGTGCCAGCAGTCCGGTAGGGCGCGGAAACACCATATATTTT.

The chain is built from TRBV30 and TRBJ2-7, with 9 bases lining up with TRBD1. This CDR3 spans 15 amino acids. Trimming took 3 bases from V and 2 from J; bases not matched to a gene: 8. The germline V gene encodes CDR1 GTSNPN and CDR2 SVGIG (reference sequence). CDR3 sequence (DNA): TGTGCCTGGAGGGAAACCGGGACAGGGACCTACGAGCAGTACTTC. Translating gives CAWRETGTGTYEQYF. Filled out from reference TRBV30 and TRBJ2-7, the complete variable domain reads SQTIHQWPATLVQPVGSPLSLECTVEGTSNPNLYWYRQAAGRGLQLLFYSVGIGQISSEVPQNLSASRPQDRQFILSSKKLLLSDSGFYLCAWRETGTGTYEQYFGPGTRLTVT.

This sequence joins TRBV25-1 and TRBJ2-7; 9 nucleotides line up with TRBD1. Trimming at V came to 4 bases and at J to 7 bases, leaving 11 bases not matched to a gene. Germline CDR1 reads MGHDK; CDR2 reads SYGVNS. The CDR3 consists of 15 residues. The CDR3 DNA sequence: TGTGCCAGCAGTGGACCCGGGACAGGGCCTGGGGAGCAGTACTTC. Amino acids: CASSGPGTGPGEQYF.

The rearrangement links TRBV10-2 to TRBJ1-4, with D possibly being TRBD1 (5 bases). The germline V and J ends were trimmed by 4 bases and 3 bases, with 12 bases remaining between them. The CDR3 has 15 residues. Germline CDR1 is WSHSY and CDR2 is SAAADI. The CDR3 nucleotides read TGCGCCAGCAGTGGAGCAGGGCTTCCTAATGAAAAACTGTTTTTT. Encoded protein: CASSGAGLPNEKLFF.

V is TRBV6-1 and J is TRBJ1-5, with D perhaps matching TRBD1 (6 bases). Looked up from germline, CDR1 is MNHNS and CDR2 is SASEGT. The CDR3 sequence is 17 residues long. V lost 2 bases and J lost 2, with 16 bases in between. CDR3 region: CASSEFWGLGGNQPQHF. CDR3 nucleotide sequence: TGTGCCAGCAGTGAATTCTGGGGGCTTGGGGGCAATCAGCCCCAGCATTTT.

The J gene is TRBJ2-1, the V gene TRBV11-3; 8 bases match TRBD1. The V gene's germline CDR1 is SGHNT and CDR2 YENEEA. CDR3 length equals 15 residues. The V and J ends lost 0 bases and 3 bases, in that order; junction bases with no gene match: 1. The CDR3 loop reads CASSLDGQGYNEQFF. CDR3 in DNA: TGTGCCAGCAGCTTAGACGGACAGGGCTACAATGAGCAGTTCTTC.

The V and J genes are TRBV27 and TRBJ1-5; D is unclear. The germline CDR1 and CDR2 sequences are MNHEY and SMNVEV (reference sequence). V was trimmed by 5 bases and J by 4 bases, leaving 9 bases between them. The CDR3 contains 13 residues. This chain's CDR3 is CASSGVPNQPQHF. The DNA of the CDR3 is TGTGCCAGCAGTGGGGTCCCGAATCAGCCCCAGCATTTT.

This clone was found once. The V gene is TRBV6-1, the J gene TRBJ1-1; no clear D gene. Between the trimmed V and J ends, which lost 2 bases and 1 base, there was a span of 8 bases. Germline loops: CDR1 MNHNS, CDR2 SASEGT. CDR3 length: 14 residues. The CDR3 DNA is TGTGCCAGCAGTGAATCCCCAGGGAACACTGAAGCTTTCTTT. This sequence encodes CASSESPGNTEAFF.

This sequence joins TRBV28 and TRBJ2-7, with D perhaps TRBD1 or TRBD2 (5 bases each). This CDR3 spans 16 amino acids. CDR1 is MDHEN and CDR2 is SYDVKM in the germline V gene. The germline V and J ends were trimmed by 7 bases and 0 bases, with 19 bases remaining between them. DNA for the CDR3: TGTGCCAGCAAACCGACGGGGCCTTCCCTCTCCTACGAGCAGTACTTC. This gives the protein CASKPTGPSLSYEQYF.

The V gene is TRBV25-1, the J gene TRBJ1-2; no firm D call. The CDR3 consists of 13 residues. The germline CDR1 and CDR2 sequences are MGHDK and SYGVNS. V lost 6 bases and J lost 3, with 11 bases in between. The CDR3 spells CASSQRGDYGYTF. In DNA form, the CDR3 reads TGTGCCAGCAGCCAGCGGGGTGACTATGGCTACACCTTC.

The gene calls are TRBV19 and TRBJ1-4; D is possibly TRBD1 (5 bases). Germline V gene data show CDR1 as LNHDA and CDR2 as SQIVND (reference sequence). The germline V and J ends were trimmed by 7 bases and 6 bases, with 18 bases remaining between them. The CDR3 runs 15 residues. The CDR3 DNA reads TGTGCCAGTAAGTCCGGCGGGGGACGATATGAAAAACTGTTTTTT. As protein: CASKSGGGRYEKLFF. Looking up the rest from reference TRBV19 and TRBJ1-4 gives the full variable domain: DGGITQSPKYLFRKEGQNVTLSCEQNLNHDAMYWYRQDPGQGLRLIYYSQIVNDFQKGDIAEGYSVSREKKESFPLTVTSAQKNPTAFYLCASKSGGGRYEKLFFGSGTQLSVL.

J is TRBJ2-7 and V is TRBV7-2; perhaps TRBD1 as D (5 bases). Germline assignment: CDR1 SGHTA and CDR2 FQGNSA. Trimming cost V 1 base and J 5 bases, with 9 bases left between them. CDR3 length: 13 amino acids. The CDR3 spells CASSLVQGDEQYF. Here the CDR3 DNA reads TGTGCCAGCAGCTTAGTGCAGGGTGACGAGCAGTACTTC.

The V gene is TRBV6-5, the J gene TRBJ2-2; D not resolved. Germline CDR1 reads MNHEY; CDR2 reads SVGAGI. There are 14 residues in the CDR3. V was pared by 2 bases and J by 4 bases, with 8 bases between. The CDR3 reads CASSYRTSTGELFF. CDR3 DNA sequence: TGTGCCAGCAGTTACAGGACGAGCACCGGGGAGCTGTTTTTT.

This sequence joins TRBV11-3 and TRBJ1-1; D gene unclear. Trimming took off 5 bases at V and 4 bases at J, with 17 bases between the two ends. Germline CDR1 SGHNT, CDR2 YENEEA. This CDR3 comprises 15 residues. The CDR3 reads CASSRGQWESTEAFF. The CDR3 DNA reads TGTGCCAGCAGCCGAGGTCAATGGGAAAGCACTGAAGCTTTCTTT.

The chain uses TRBV19 and TRBJ2-6, with TRBD1 matching over 8 bases. The V and J ends lost 4 bases and 4 bases, in that order; junction bases with no gene match: 6. This CDR3 has 16 amino acids. Germline V gene sequence: CDR1 LNHDA, CDR2 SQIVND (reference sequence). The CDR3 here is CASSSQGAGGANVLTF. The DNA of the CDR3 is TGTGCCAGTAGTAGTCAGGGGGCGGGAGGGGCCAACGTCCTGACTTTC.

V gene TRBV5-6 combines with J gene TRBJ2-3; TRBD1 agrees at 8 bases. Trimming took 6 bases from V and 3 from J; bases not matched to a gene: 6. Germline V gene data show CDR1 as SGHDT and CDR2 as YYEEEE. This CDR3 has 14 amino acids. CDR3 loop: CASKGQGRTDTQYF. CDR3 in DNA: TGTGCCAGCAAAGGACAGGGAAGGACAGATACGCAGTATTTT.

CDR3 DNA: TGCAGCCCCCATGCCCGGGAGCTGTTTTTT. Translation: CSPHARELFF. J is TRBJ2-2 and V is TRBV29-1; D unclear. V lost 8 bases and J 9 bases, leaving 10 bases between the germline ends. Germline V gene data show CDR1 as SQVTM and CDR2 as ANQGSEA. The CDR3 has 10 amino acids.